These T cell receptor beta chains were read from a single sample in a study of blood T cell dynamics during melanoma immunotherapy. Measured with immunoSEQ multiplex PCR; TCRdb has only the in-frame clones, and not every one. The table has approximately 420 clones, around 82% seen once. Sequenced material: cell-free DNA from blood, taken from a patient treated with checkpoint blockade. These receptors all come from a human donor with melanoma. Each CDR3 is given with its conserved first and last residue. The order of the fields is CDR3 protein, CDR3 DNA, V gene, clone size, CDR3 length, J gene, D gene. The D gene is left open where the match is weak. Clone size is shown for a subset of rows, as once, few, many or a class of expanded clone.

CASSLEGQPNEKLFF | TGTGCCAGCAGCTTAGAGGGACAGCCCAATGAAAAACTGTTTTTT | TRBV7-3 | few | 15 | TRBJ1-4 | TRBD1
CASSLLPGQPNQPQHF | TGTGCCAGCAGTTTATTGCCGGGACAGCCGAATCAGCCCCAGCATTTT | TRBV28 | NA | 16 | TRBJ1-5 | TRBD1
CASSYRTGDSGYTF | TGTGCCAGCAGCTACCGGACAGGGGATAGTGGCTACACCTTC | TRBV9 | NA | 14 | TRBJ1-2 | TRBD1
CASSLLYRWPQHF | TGTGCCAGCAGCTTATTGTATCGGTGGCCCCAGCATTTT | TRBV7-2 | once | 13 | TRBJ1-5 | NA
CASSPTGTGEGQEQYF | TGTGCCAGCTCACCGACGGGGACAGGGGAGGGTCAAGAGCAGTACTTC | TRBV18 | NA | 16 | TRBJ2-7 | TRBD1
CAISDPPSGGRETQYF | TGTGCCATCAGTGACCCCCCTAGCGGGGGGAGGGAGACCCAGTACTTC | TRBV10-3 | NA | 16 | TRBJ2-5 | TRBD2
CASSEAAGSYGYTF | TGTGCCAGCAGTGAAGCGGCAGGGTCCTATGGCTACACCTTC | TRBV6-1 | NA | 14 | TRBJ1-2 | NA
CASSQEGTGPNQPQHF | TGTGCCAGCAGCCAAGAGGGGACAGGCCCCAATCAGCCCCAGCATTTT | TRBV4-2 | few | 16 | TRBJ1-5 | TRBD1
CAWSQRRAETQYF | TGTGCCTGGAGTCAACGGCGGGCAGAGACCCAGTACTTC | TRBV30 | NA | 13 | TRBJ2-5 | NA
CASSVAIRTGVDGYTF | TGTGCCAGCAGCGTAGCTATCCGGACAGGGGTTGACGGCTACACCTTC | TRBV9 | NA | 16 | TRBJ1-2 | TRBD1
CARSLQERGTDTQYF | TGTGCCAGAAGCTTGCAAGAGCGAGGCACAGATACGCAGTATTTT | TRBV5-3 | NA | 15 | TRBJ2-3 | NA
CASSPTGQLTGELFF | TGTGCCAGCAGCCCCACGGGACAGCTGACCGGGGAGCTGTTTTTT | TRBV9 | NA | 15 | TRBJ2-2 | TRBD1
CASSPGSYEQYF | TGTGCCAGCAGCCCCGGGTCCTACGAGCAGTACTTC | TRBV6-6 | NA | 12 | TRBJ2-7 | NA
CASSRDRGTSGYNEQFF | TGTGCCAGCAGCCGTGATAGAGGGACTAGCGGCTACAATGAGCAGTTCTTC | TRBV7-2 | NA | 17 | TRBJ2-1 | TRBD2
CASSLETSGGITDTQYF | TGTGCCAGCAGCTTAGAAACTAGCGGGGGGATCACAGATACGCAGTATTTT | TRBV11-3 | NA | 17 | TRBJ2-3 | TRBD2
CASSEWEYGYTF | TGTGCCAGCAGTGAATGGGAATATGGCTACACCTTC | TRBV6-1 | NA | 12 | TRBJ1-2 | NA
CASSRDLTTYEQYF | TGTGCCAGCAGTCGAGACTTGACCACCTACGAGCAGTACTTC | TRBV6-1 | once | 14 | TRBJ2-7 | NA
CASSQDRYSYEQYF | TGCGCCAGCAGCCAAGATCGGTACTCCTACGAGCAGTACTTC | TRBV4-1 | NA | 14 | TRBJ2-7 | NA
CASSSGVWNAEAFF | TGTGCCAGCAGCTCAGGGGTCTGGAACGCTGAAGCTTTCTTT | TRBV11-2 | few | 14 | TRBJ1-1 | NA
CASSRQGETGELFF | TGTGCCAGTAGCCGACAGGGAGAAACCGGGGAGCTGTTTTTT | TRBV19 | NA | 14 | TRBJ2-2 | TRBD1
CASSPVGTEAFF | TGTGCCAGCAGTCCAGTTGGGACTGAAGCTTTCTTT | TRBV6-6 | NA | 12 | TRBJ1-1 | NA
CASSPSSPGANGYTF | TGTGCCAGCAGCCCATCCAGCCCGGGGGCAAATGGCTACACCTTC | TRBV11-3 | NA | 15 | TRBJ1-2 | NA
CASSFLNLRGSGNTIYF | TGTGCCAGCAGCTTCTTAAACCTCAGGGGCTCTGGAAACACCATATATTTT | TRBV7-9 | NA | 17 | TRBJ1-3 | NA
CASRSTSFGETQYF | TGTGCCAGCAGAAGTACAAGTTTCGGGGAGACCCAGTACTTC | TRBV11-2 | NA | 14 | TRBJ2-5 | NA
CASSFSGGGGNQPQHF | TGTGCCAGCAGCTTTAGCGGGGGGGGAGGCAATCAGCCCCAGCATTTT | TRBV7-2 | NA | 16 | TRBJ1-5 | NA
CASIRGTGGETEAFF | TGTGCCAGCATACGGGGGACAGGGGGCGAGACTGAAGCTTTCTTT | TRBV19 | NA | 15 | TRBJ1-1 | TRBD1
CASSSGPVSGNTIYF | TGTGCCAGCAGCTCGGGACCGGTCTCTGGAAACACCATATATTTT | TRBV5-5 | NA | 15 | TRBJ1-3 | NA
CASSRPDGGAEAFF | TGTGCCAGCAGCAGGCCTGATGGAGGTGCTGAAGCTTTCTTT | TRBV7-9 | NA | 14 | TRBJ1-1 | NA
CASSLGTATISYNEQFF | TGCGCCAGCAGCTTGGGGACTGCCACAATCTCCTACAATGAGCAGTTCTTC | TRBV5-1 | NA | 17 | TRBJ2-1 | NA